The 22 T cell receptor beta chains presented below share a single source sample, sequenced in a study of shared clonotypes between healthy human individuals. The repertoire was sequenced with immunoSEQ multiplex PCR; TCRdb's copy has only in-frame clones and lacks some. The repertoire holds 850,000 to 1,200,000 clones, with around 74% as singletons. Sequenced material: memory CD4+ T cells sorted from blood. Documented subset: CD45RA-negative fraction. All receptors derive from a man aged 18 to 29 in good health.

The chain joins TRBV18 to TRBJ2-1, with 12 bases identical to TRBD2. With V trimmed by 0 bases and J by 7 bases, 10 bases remained unmatched. Germline V gives CDR1 KGHSH, CDR2 LQKENI. The CDR3 covers 18 residues. The CDR3 DNA follows: TGTGCCAGCTCACCACCTAACTACGGACTAGCGGGGAGGAATGAGCAGTTCTTC. Encoded protein: CASSPPNYGLAGRNEQFF.

The chain carries TRBV5-1 and TRBJ2-1, with D perhaps given as TRBD1 or TRBD2 (5 bases each). This CDR3 is built from 16 residues. Trimming left V 4 bases short and J 3 bases short, with 17 bases between. CDR1 is SGHRS and CDR2 is YFSETQ in the germline V gene. The CDR3 sequence: CASSPSGTANYNEQFF. The CDR3 DNA reads TGCGCCAGCAGCCCATCCGGGACCGCTAACTACAATGAGCAGTTCTTC. The entire variable domain, with the rest obtained from reference TRBV5-1 and TRBJ2-1, is as follows: KAGVTQTPRYLIKTRGQQVTLSCSPISGHRSVSWYQQTPGQGLQFLFEYFSETQRNKGNFPGRFSGRQFSNSRSEMNVSTLELGDSALYLCASSPSGTANYNEQFFGPGTRLTVL.

This chain joins TRBV7-9 and TRBJ2-3; no clear D gene. The length of the CDR3 is 13 residues. Germline CDR1 is SEHNR and CDR2 is FQNEAQ (reference sequence). V was clipped by 7 bases and J by 0 bases, with 8 bases between them. The CDR3 DNA sequence: TGTGCCAGCACCCTAGGTAGCACAGATACGCAGTATTTT. Its protein is CASTLGSTDTQYF. Drawing the rest from reference TRBV7-9 and TRBJ2-3, the complete variable domain is DTGVSQNPRHKITKRGQNVTFRCDPISEHNRLYWYRQTLGQGPEFLTYFQNEAQLEKSRLLSDRFSAERPKGSFSTLEIQRTEQGDSAMYLCASTLGSTDTQYFGPGTRLTVL.

Here the CDR3 reads CASSLNRANGYTF. CDR3 sequence (DNA): TGTGCCAGCAGTTTGAACAGGGCAAATGGCTACACCTTC. The chain combines TRBV28 with TRBJ1-2; weak D call: TRBD1 (6 bases). V was cut by 3 bases and J by 6 bases, with 11 bases left in between. CDR3 length: 13 residues. Germline CDR1 reads MDHEN; CDR2 reads SYDVKM.

The chain uses TRBV9 and TRBJ1-5, with 9 bases lining up with TRBD1. Germline V CDR1 and CDR2: SGDLS, YYNGEE. Trimming took 4 bases from V and 4 from J; bases not matched to a gene: 3. CDR3 length equals 14 residues. CDR3: CASSLGQGNQPQHF. CDR3 nucleotides: TGTGCCAGCAGCCTCGGACAGGGGAATCAGCCCCAGCATTTT.

The rearrangement uses TRBV23-1 and TRBJ1-4; 9 bases agree with TRBD1. TRBV23-1 is marked as an open reading frame, function uncertain. This CDR3 contains 15 residues. The ends lost 3 bases at V and 6 bases at J; junction bases unmatched: 5. In DNA, the CDR3 is TGCGCCAGCAGTCATCGACAGGGGGTATATGAAAAACTGTTTTTT. Translated, it gives CASSHRQGVYEKLFF.

This clone was seen just once. This chain connects TRBV5-6 to TRBJ1-2; 10 nucleotides agree with TRBD1. This CDR3 spans 16 amino acids. V lost 3 bases and J lost 4; bases outside the gene matches: 9. CDR1 and CDR2 (germline): SGHDT, YYEEEE. This CDR3 reads CASSSLGDRGGYGYTF. CDR3 in DNA: TGTGCCAGCAGCTCCCTAGGGGACAGGGGAGGCTATGGCTACACCTTC.

In its sample, this clone was seen a few times. This chain joins TRBV7-9 and TRBJ1-5; the D gene is possibly TRBD1 (6 bases). V shed 4 bases and J shed 4 bases, with 8 bases lying between them. The length of the CDR3 is 13 residues. Germline CDR1 and CDR2: SEHNR and FQNEAQ (reference sequence). CDR3 sequence reads: CASSWRGNQPQHF. The CDR3 DNA reads TGTGCCAGCAGCTGGAGGGGGAATCAGCCCCAGCATTTT.

This clone was detected once. The genes are TRBV29-1 and TRBJ2-7; 9 bases map to TRBD2. The CDR3 has 15 amino acids. Unmatched junction bases numbered 15, after V lost 5 bases and J lost 7 bases. In germline, CDR1 is SQVTM, CDR2 ANQGSEA. In DNA, the CDR3 is TGCAGCGTTATAAAGACTAGCGGCAATCCGGGAGAGCAGTACTTC. This translates into CSVIKTSGNPGEQYF.

The J gene is TRBJ1-2, the V gene TRBV6-5, with D uncertain. The CDR3 has 14 amino acids. Germline values: CDR1 MNHEY, CDR2 SVGAGI. The V gene lost 6 bases and the J gene lost 0 bases, with 11 bases spanning the gap. The CDR3 loop reads CASSPGRPNYGYTF. In nucleotides, the CDR3 is TGTGCCAGCAGCCCGGGGAGGCCTAACTATGGCTACACCTTC.

The chain carries TRBV7-3 and TRBJ2-1; 8 bases are shared with TRBD1. Trimming removed 1 base from V and 9 bases from J; junction bases left unmatched: 17. Looked up from germline, CDR1 is SGHTA and CDR2 is FQGTGA. The CDR3 is made up of 18 amino acids. The CDR3 here is CASSLSPLGTGQSAEQFF. In DNA, the CDR3 is TGTGCCAGCAGCTTAAGTCCACTCGGGACAGGTCAGTCGGCTGAGCAGTTCTTC.

This clone was seen a few times. The chain is built from TRBV28 and TRBJ2-3; TRBD1 might be the D (5 bases). The CDR3 is 15 residues long. Trimming removed 10 bases at V and 0 bases at J, with 17 bases between. Germline CDR1 reads MDHEN; CDR2 reads SYDVKM. The CDR3 reads CATIDWTKSTDTQYF. The CDR3, as DNA: TGTGCCACTATCGACTGGACAAAGAGCACAGATACGCAGTATTTT.

The chain is built from TRBV18 and TRBJ2-5, with a tentative D call TRBD2 (6 bases). Germline values: CDR1 KGHSH, CDR2 LQKENI. CDR3 length: 14 residues. Trimming shortened V by 2 bases and J by 5 bases, and 12 bases separated the two germline ends. The DNA for the CDR3 is TGTGCCAGCTCACCAACGATGGGGAGGGAGACCCAGTACTTC. Translated, it gives CASSPTMGRETQYF.

The chain recombines TRBV6-1 with TRBJ1-1; TRBD1 matches 10 bases. Germline V gives CDR1 MNHNS, CDR2 SASEGT. V lost 4 bases to trimming and J lost 1 base; unmatched junction nucleotides: 12. This CDR3 spans 18 amino acids. The CDR3 DNA follows: TGTGCCAGCAGTGGGGGGGGACAGGGGACCTTCTGGAACACTGAAGCTTTCTTT. It codes for CASSGGGQGTFWNTEAFF.

V and J are TRBV19 and TRBJ1-1; D is possibly TRBD1 (6 bases). The CDR3 contains 14 residues. Germline loops: CDR1 LNHDA, CDR2 SQIVND (reference sequence). Deletions cut 1 base from V and 6 bases from J, with 12 bases between. In nucleotides, the CDR3 is TGTGCCAGTAGTATAGCCAACAGGGATTCTGAAGCTTTCTTT. Encoded protein: CASSIANRDSEAFF.

The chain links TRBV11-3 to TRBJ2-3; 9 bases align to TRBD2. Germline-derived CDR1 and CDR2 are SGHNT and YENEEA. Losses at the gene ends were 1 base for V and 0 bases for J; bases not matched to a gene: 5. The length of the CDR3 is 17 residues. CDR3 sequence: CASSLGSSGASTDTQYF. CDR3 nucleotide sequence: TGTGCCAGCAGCTTAGGTTCTAGCGGGGCTAGCACAGATACGCAGTATTTT.

This clone was recorded once. The chain is built from TRBV7-8 and TRBJ2-7; the D call may be TRBD1 or TRBD2 (5 bases each). V was pared by 4 bases and J by 6 bases, with 10 bases between. From germline, CDR1 is SGHVS and CDR2 FQNEAQ. The CDR3 has 12 residues. For the CDR3, the DNA is TGTGCCAGCAGCTCCTCGGGGCTCGAGCAGTACTTC. It translates to CASSSSGLEQYF. Full variable domain (outside the CDR3, taken from reference TRBV7-8 and TRBJ2-7): GAGVSQSPRYKVAKRGQDVALRCDPISGHVSLFWYQQALGQGPEFLTYFQNEAQLDKSGLPSDRFFAERPEGSVSTLKIQRTQQEDSAVYLCASSSSGLEQYFGPGTRLTVT.

V is TRBV19 and J is TRBJ2-2; D assignment may be TRBD1 or TRBD2 (5 bases each). Between the trimmed V and J ends, which lost 4 bases and 8 bases, there was a span of 20 bases. The CDR3 loop spans 16 amino acids. Germline V gene sequence: CDR1 LNHDA, CDR2 SQIVND (reference sequence). The CDR3 reads CASSTVRDVGRGELFF. The CDR3 nucleotides read TGTGCCAGTAGTACCGTCCGGGACGTAGGACGTGGGGAGCTGTTTTTT.

The V call is TRBV27, the J call TRBJ2-7; 15 nucleotides align to TRBD2. With V trimmed by 4 bases and J by 5 bases, 6 bases remained unmatched. This CDR3 contains 16 residues. Germline values: CDR1 MNHEY, CDR2 SMNVEV (reference sequence). Here the CDR3 reads CASSSTRTSGGDEQYF. Here the CDR3 DNA reads TGTGCCAGCAGTTCAACCCGGACTAGCGGGGGGGACGAGCAGTACTTC.

The chain uses TRBV10-1 and TRBJ2-3; D is perhaps TRBD2 (6 bases). This CDR3 has 15 residues. V was shortened by 6 bases and J by 2 bases, with 15 bases between the two germline ends. CDR1 and CDR2 from the germline V gene are WNHNN and SYGVQD (reference sequence). CDR3 DNA sequence: TGCGCCAGCAGCCCGGGGGACGGCCCCACAGATACGCAGTATTTT. Its translation: CASSPGDGPTDTQYF.

The chain combines TRBV28 with TRBJ2-7; D is undetermined. Germline values: CDR1 MDHEN, CDR2 SYDVKM. The CDR3 totals 12 residues. V was shortened by 5 bases and J by 6 bases, with 11 bases between the two germline ends. Here the CDR3 DNA reads TGTGCCAGCAGTCCCCTCCGTTTCGAGCAGTACTTC. Its translation: CASSPLRFEQYF. Full variable domain (remainder filled in from reference TRBV28 and TRBJ2-7): DVKVTQSSRYLVKRTGEKVFLECVQDMDHENMFWYRQDPGLGLRLIYFSYDVKMKEKGDIPEGYSVSREKKERFSLILESASTNQTSMYLCASSPLRFEQYFGPGTRLTVT.

The chain combines TRBV29-1 with TRBJ2-3; D perhaps matches TRBD2 (6 bases). The V and J ends lost 3 bases and 2 bases respectively, with 18 bases between them. Germline V gives CDR1 SQVTM, CDR2 ANQGSEA. This CDR3 comprises 16 residues. CDR3 bases: TGCAGCGTTGACTCGAGGAGCGTGCGGGACACAGATACGCAGTATTTT. Translated, it gives CSVDSRSVRDTDTQYF.